The 16 T cell receptor beta chains given below trace back to one sample, sequenced in a study of siplizumab effects on memory and regulatory T cells. The assay was immunoSEQ multiplex PCR, and TCRdb's table has in-frame clones only and misses some. There are 99,000 or so clones in the sample; about 93% occur only once, and 0.62% lies in the top ten. Sequenced: Tregs sorted from blood. These receptors were taken from a human donor in good health.

The chain joins TRBV30 to TRBJ1-6, with a possible D match to TRBD1 (6 bases). The germline V gene encodes CDR1 GTSNPN and CDR2 SVGIG (reference sequence). Trimming took off 5 bases at V and 7 bases at J, with 18 bases between the two ends. This CDR3 comprises 15 residues. The CDR3 nucleotides read TGTGCCTGGTCCCCACAGGGACTGATCAATTCACCCCTCCACTTT. Translation gives CAWSPQGLINSPLHF.

J is TRBJ2-3 and V is TRBV5-4; 12 positions match TRBD2. The V and J ends lost 3 bases and 2 bases, in that order; junction bases with no gene match: 7. The germline V gene has CDR1 SGHNT and CDR2 YYREEE (reference sequence). The CDR3 runs 17 residues. DNA for the CDR3: TGTGCCAGCAGCTCCAGACTAGCGGGAGTTGTCACAGATACGCAGTATTTT. Encoded protein: CASSSRLAGVVTDTQYF.

This chain joins TRBV7-8 and TRBJ2-1; the D gene is possibly TRBD1 (5 bases). Trimming pared 3 bases from V and 4 bases from J, leaving 10 bases between. Germline V gene lookup returns CDR1 SGHVS and CDR2 FQNEAQ. The CDR3 is 14 amino acids. CDR3 bases: TGTGCCAGCAGCTTTGACAGTCAGTACAATGAGCAGTTCTTC. Its protein is CASSFDSQYNEQFF.

The J gene is TRBJ2-5, the V gene TRBV5-1; D uncertain. Germline V gene sequence: CDR1 SGHRS, CDR2 YFSETQ. Trimming took 2 bases from V and 0 from J, leaving 2 bases between them. The CDR3 spans 12 residues. CDR3 in amino acids: CASSLYQETQYF. DNA of the CDR3: TGCGCCAGCAGCTTATACCAAGAGACCCAGTACTTC.

This chain links TRBV7-2 with TRBJ1-2; D perhaps matches TRBD1 (6 bases). The CDR3 contains 14 residues. V was shortened by 3 bases and J by 4 bases, with 12 bases between the two germline ends. Germline assignment: CDR1 SGHTA and CDR2 FQGNSA. CDR3 sequence reads: CASSLRTDLYGYTF. For the CDR3, the DNA is TGTGCCAGCAGCTTGAGGACAGATCTCTATGGCTACACCTTC.

The chain is built from TRBV10-3 and TRBJ2-1; 11 bases map to TRBD2. The CDR3 consists of 13 residues. The ends lost 10 bases at V and 5 bases at J; junction bases unmatched: 4. CDR1 and CDR2 (germline): ENHRY, SYGVKD. CDR3: CATAGLADNEQFF. CDR3 nucleotides: TGTGCCACCGCGGGACTAGCGGACAATGAGCAGTTCTTC.

The chain recombines TRBV6-1 with TRBJ1-2, with D perhaps TRBD1 (5 bases). V was cut by 6 bases and J by 0 bases, with 11 bases left in between. Germline CDR1 and CDR2: MNHNS and SASEGT. CDR3 length equals 14 residues. CDR3 bases: TGTGCCAGCAGGTGGGGGAAAGCTAACTATGGCTACACCTTC. This codes for CASRWGKANYGYTF.

The chain combines TRBV2 with TRBJ1-1; 8 bases are shared with TRBD1. Trimming took 6 bases from V and 2 from J; bases not matched to a gene: 8. The CDR3 spans 15 residues. Germline V lookup: CDR1 SNHLY, CDR2 FYNNEI. The CDR3 DNA sequence: TGTGCCAGCAGGAAATTAGACAGGGGAAACACTGAAGCTTTCTTT. It yields the protein CASRKLDRGNTEAFF.

This clone was seen only a few times. The rearrangement uses TRBV10-3 and TRBJ1-5, with TRBD1 identical over 10 bases. Germline lookup yields CDR1 ENHRY and CDR2 SYGVKD. The CDR3 length is 12 residues. The V and J ends lost 8 bases and 5 bases, in that order; junction bases with no gene match: 0. The CDR3 region is CAIGTGDQPQHF. The CDR3 bases are TGTGCCATCGGGACAGGGGATCAGCCCCAGCATTTT.

The chain combines TRBV10-3 with TRBJ2-1; D is possibly TRBD1 (5 bases). Germline lookup yields CDR1 ENHRY and CDR2 SYGVKD. V shed 8 bases and J shed 5 bases, with 16 bases lying between them. The CDR3 is 14 amino acids. In DNA, the CDR3 is TGTGCCATCGCCCCCCTCGCAGGGCACAATGAGCAGTTCTTC. This gives the protein CAIAPLAGHNEQFF.

This sequence joins TRBV29-1 and TRBJ1-4, with 11 bases identical to TRBD1. V lost 6 bases to trimming and J lost 8 bases; unmatched junction nucleotides: 8. This CDR3 has 14 amino acids. The germline V gene encodes CDR1 SQVTM and CDR2 ANQGSEA. The CDR3 region is CSVGQGGIEEKLFF. The CDR3 DNA is TGCAGCGTGGGACAGGGGGGAATTGAGGAAAAACTGTTTTTT.

Turning to this clone: The same CDR3 arises from other DNA sequences in this sample as well. The chain uses TRBV9 and TRBJ1-3; D remains unclear. V was shortened by 1 base and J by 0 bases, with 5 bases between the two germline ends. CDR3 size: 14 residues. Per germline, CDR1 SGDLS and CDR2 YYNGEE. CDR3 residues: CASSVTSSGNTIYF. The CDR3 DNA follows: TGTGCCAGCAGCGTAACGTCCTCTGGAAACACCATATATTTT.

This chain joins TRBV19 and TRBJ2-5, with D perhaps TRBD2 (5 bases). Trimming shortened V by 4 bases and J by 4 bases, and 16 bases separated the two germline ends. Germline CDR1 LNHDA, CDR2 SQIVND (reference sequence). This CDR3 region has 15 residues. The CDR3 spells CASSTVGKAGETQYF. The CDR3 DNA is TGTGCCAGTAGTACCGTCGGGAAAGCCGGAGAGACCCAGTACTTC. Together with reference TRBV19 and TRBJ2-5, the CDR3 gives the full variable domain: DGGITQSPKYLFRKEGQNVTLSCEQNLNHDAMYWYRQDPGQGLRLIYYSQIVNDFQKGDIAEGYSVSREKKESFPLTVTSAQKNPTAFYLCASSTVGKAGETQYFGPGTRLLVL.

The rearrangement joins TRBV7-3 to TRBJ2-5, with D unresolved. The CDR3 is 13 residues long. V was pared by 3 bases and J by 1 base, with 6 bases between. CDR1 is SGHTA, CDR2 FQGTGA, per germline. The CDR3 DNA sequence: TGTGCCAGCAGCTTGGGTTTCCAAGAGACCCAGTACTTC. Translation: CASSLGFQETQYF. Full variable domain (remainder filled in from reference TRBV7-3 and TRBJ2-5): GAGVSQTPSNKVTEKGKYVELRCDPISGHTALYWYRQSLGQGPEFLIYFQGTGAADDSGLPNDRFFAVRPEGSVSTLKIQRTERGDSAVYLCASSLGFQETQYFGPGTRLLVL.

This sequence joins TRBV11-1 and TRBJ1-2, with 7 bases lining up with TRBD1. Trimming took 5 bases from V and 4 from J; bases not matched to a gene: 4. Looked up from germline, CDR1 is SGHAT and CDR2 is FQDESV (reference sequence). The CDR3 contains 13 residues. The CDR3, as DNA: TGTGCCAGCAGCCGGGACAGAGGCTATGGCTACACCTTC. It is translated as CASSRDRGYGYTF.

The V and J genes are TRBV7-2 and TRBJ1-2; no definite D call. This CDR3 spans 12 amino acids. Trimming cost V 5 bases and J 8 bases, with 12 bases left between them. Germline V CDR1 and CDR2: SGHTA, FQGNSA. The CDR3 loop reads CASSPTVGGYTF. In DNA form, the CDR3 reads TGTGCCAGCAGCCCCACTGTGGGCGGCTACACCTTC.